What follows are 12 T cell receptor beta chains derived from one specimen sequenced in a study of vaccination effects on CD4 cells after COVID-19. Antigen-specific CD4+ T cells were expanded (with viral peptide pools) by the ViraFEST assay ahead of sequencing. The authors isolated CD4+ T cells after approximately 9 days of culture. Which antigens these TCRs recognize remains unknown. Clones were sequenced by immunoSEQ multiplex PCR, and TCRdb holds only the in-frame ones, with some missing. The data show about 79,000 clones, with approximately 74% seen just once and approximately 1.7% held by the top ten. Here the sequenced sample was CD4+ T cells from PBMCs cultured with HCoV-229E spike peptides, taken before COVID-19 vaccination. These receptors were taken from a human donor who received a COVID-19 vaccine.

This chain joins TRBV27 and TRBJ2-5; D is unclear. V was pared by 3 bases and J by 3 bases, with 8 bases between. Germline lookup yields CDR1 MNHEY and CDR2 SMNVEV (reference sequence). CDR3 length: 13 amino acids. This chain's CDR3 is CASSLGRKETQYF. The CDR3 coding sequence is TGTGCCAGCAGTTTGGGCAGGAAAGAGACCCAGTACTTC.

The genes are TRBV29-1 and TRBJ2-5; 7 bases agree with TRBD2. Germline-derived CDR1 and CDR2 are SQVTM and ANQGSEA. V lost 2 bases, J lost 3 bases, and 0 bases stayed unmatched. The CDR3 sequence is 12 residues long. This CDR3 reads CSVELAEETQYF. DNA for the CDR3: TGCAGCGTTGAACTAGCGGAAGAGACCCAGTACTTC.

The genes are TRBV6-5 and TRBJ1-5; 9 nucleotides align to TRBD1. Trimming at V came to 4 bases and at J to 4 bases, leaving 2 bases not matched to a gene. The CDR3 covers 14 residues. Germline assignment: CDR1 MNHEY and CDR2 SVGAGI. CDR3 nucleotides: TGTGCCAGCAGTTCCGGGACAGGGAATCAGCCCCAGCATTTT. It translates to CASSSGTGNQPQHF.

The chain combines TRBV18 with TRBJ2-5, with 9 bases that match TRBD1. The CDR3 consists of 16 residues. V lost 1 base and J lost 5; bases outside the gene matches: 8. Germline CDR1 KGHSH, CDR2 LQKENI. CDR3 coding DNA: TGTGCCAGCTCACCACTAGGACAGGGGCCGGGGGAGACCCAGTACTTC. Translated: CASSPLGQGPGETQYF.

The CDR3 nucleotides are TGTGCCAGCAGCCTACGACAGGGCCTGAACACCGGGGAGCTGTTTTTT. Amino acid sequence: CASSLRQGLNTGELFF. The chain links TRBV7-3 to TRBJ2-2, with TRBD1 identical over 7 bases. Germline V gives CDR1 SGHTA, CDR2 FQGTGA. With 5 bases clipped from V and 1 base from J, the junction kept 7 bases outside the gene matches. The CDR3 is 16 amino acids.

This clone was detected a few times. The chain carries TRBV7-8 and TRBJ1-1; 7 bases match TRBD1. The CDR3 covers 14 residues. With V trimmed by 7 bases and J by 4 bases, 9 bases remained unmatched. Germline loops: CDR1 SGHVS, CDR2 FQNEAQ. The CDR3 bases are TGTGCCAGCATCCGAGACAGGGCCGGCACTGAAGCTTTCTTT. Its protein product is CASIRDRAGTEAFF.

The CDR3 DNA follows: TGCGCCAGCCGGGGGACAGATGCCGAGACCCAGTACTTC. It codes for CASRGTDAETQYF. The chain is built from TRBV4-1 and TRBJ2-5; maybe TRBD1 (7 bases). The ends were cut back, 8 bases at V and 5 bases at J, with 15 bases in the middle. The germline CDR1 and CDR2 sequences are MGHRA and YSYEKL. The length of the CDR3 is 13 residues.

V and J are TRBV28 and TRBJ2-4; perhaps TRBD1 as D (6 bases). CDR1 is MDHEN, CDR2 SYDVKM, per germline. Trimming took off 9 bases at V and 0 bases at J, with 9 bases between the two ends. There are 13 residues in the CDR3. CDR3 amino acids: CASGQLAKNIQYF. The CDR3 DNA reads TGTGCCAGTGGACAGCTAGCCAAAAACATTCAGTACTTC.

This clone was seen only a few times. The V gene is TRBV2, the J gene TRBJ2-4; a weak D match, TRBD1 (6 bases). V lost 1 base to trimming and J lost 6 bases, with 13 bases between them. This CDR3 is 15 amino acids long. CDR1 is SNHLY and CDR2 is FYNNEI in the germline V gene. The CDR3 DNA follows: TGTGCCAGCAGTGAAGACAGGGAAATAGTAAACATTCAGTACTTC. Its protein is CASSEDREIVNIQYF.

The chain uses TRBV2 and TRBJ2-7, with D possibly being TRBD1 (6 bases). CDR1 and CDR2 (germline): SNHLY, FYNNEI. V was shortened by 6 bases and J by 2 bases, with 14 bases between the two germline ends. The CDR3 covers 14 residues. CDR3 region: CASSPRQATYEQYV. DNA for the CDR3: TGTGCCAGCAGCCCCCGACAGGCGACCTACGAGCAGTACGTC.

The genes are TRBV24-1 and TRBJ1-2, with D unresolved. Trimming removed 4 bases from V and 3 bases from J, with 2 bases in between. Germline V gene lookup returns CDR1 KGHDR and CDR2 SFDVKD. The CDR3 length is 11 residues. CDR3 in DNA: TGTGCCACCAGTGACCACTATGGCTACACCTTC. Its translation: CATSDHYGYTF.

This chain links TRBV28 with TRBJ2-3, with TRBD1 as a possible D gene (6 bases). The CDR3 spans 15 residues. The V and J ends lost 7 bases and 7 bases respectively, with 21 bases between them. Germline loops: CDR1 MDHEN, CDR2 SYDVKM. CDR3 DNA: TGTGCCAGCACCGTGGGCAGGGGCTTTACCAATACGCAGTATTTT. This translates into CASTVGRGFTNTQYF. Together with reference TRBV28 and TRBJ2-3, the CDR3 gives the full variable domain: DVKVTQSSRYLVKRTGEKVFLECVQDMDHENMFWYRQDPGLGLRLIYFSYDVKMKEKGDIPEGYSVSREKKERFSLILESASTNQTSMYLCASTVGRGFTNTQYFGPGTRLTVL.